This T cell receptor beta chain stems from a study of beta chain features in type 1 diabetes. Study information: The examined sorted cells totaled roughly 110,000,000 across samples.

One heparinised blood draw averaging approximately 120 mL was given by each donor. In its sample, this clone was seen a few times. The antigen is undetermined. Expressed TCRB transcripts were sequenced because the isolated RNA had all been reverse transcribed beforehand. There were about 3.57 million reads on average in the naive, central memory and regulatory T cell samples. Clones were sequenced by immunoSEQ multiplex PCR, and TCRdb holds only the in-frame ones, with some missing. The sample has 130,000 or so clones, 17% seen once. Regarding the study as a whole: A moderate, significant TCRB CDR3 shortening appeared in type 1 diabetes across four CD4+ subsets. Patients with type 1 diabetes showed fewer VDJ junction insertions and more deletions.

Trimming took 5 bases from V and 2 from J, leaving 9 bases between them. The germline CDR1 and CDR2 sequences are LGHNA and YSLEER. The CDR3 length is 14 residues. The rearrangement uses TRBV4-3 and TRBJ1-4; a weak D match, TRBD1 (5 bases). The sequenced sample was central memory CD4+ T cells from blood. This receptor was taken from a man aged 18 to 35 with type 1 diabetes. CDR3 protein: CASSDRGTNEKLFF. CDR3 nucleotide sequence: TGCGCCAGCAGCGACCGGGGGACTAATGAAAAACTGTTTTTT.